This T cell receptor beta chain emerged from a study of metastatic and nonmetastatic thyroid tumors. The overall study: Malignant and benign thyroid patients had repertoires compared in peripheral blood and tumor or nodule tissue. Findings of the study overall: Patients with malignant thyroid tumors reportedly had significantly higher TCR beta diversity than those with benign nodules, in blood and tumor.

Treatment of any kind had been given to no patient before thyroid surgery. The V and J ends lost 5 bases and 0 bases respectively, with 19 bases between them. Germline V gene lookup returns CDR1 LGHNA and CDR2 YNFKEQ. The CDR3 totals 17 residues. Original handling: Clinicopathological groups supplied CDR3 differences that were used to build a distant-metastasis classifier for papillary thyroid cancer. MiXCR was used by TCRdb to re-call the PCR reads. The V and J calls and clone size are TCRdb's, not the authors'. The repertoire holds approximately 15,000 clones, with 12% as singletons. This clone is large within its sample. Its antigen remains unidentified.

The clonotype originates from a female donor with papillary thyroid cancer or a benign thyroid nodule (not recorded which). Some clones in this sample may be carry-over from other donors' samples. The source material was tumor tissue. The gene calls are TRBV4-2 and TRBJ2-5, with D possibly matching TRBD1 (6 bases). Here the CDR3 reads CASSTSPGTQYQETQYF. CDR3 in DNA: TGTGCCAGCAGCACCTCCCCCGGGACACAGTACCAAGAGACCCAGTACTTC.